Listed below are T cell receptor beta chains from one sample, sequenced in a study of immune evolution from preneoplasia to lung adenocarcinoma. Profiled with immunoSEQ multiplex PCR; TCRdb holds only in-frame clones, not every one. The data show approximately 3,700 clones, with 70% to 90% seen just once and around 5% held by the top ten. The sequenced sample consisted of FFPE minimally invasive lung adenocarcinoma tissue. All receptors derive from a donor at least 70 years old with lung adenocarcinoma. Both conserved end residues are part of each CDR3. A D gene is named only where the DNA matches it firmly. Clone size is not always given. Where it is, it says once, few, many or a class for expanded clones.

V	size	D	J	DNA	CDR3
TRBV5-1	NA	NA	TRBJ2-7	TGCGCCAGCAGCTTGGACACAGGGTCCGGCGAGCAGTACTTC	CASSLDTGSGEQYF
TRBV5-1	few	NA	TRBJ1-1	TGCGCCAGCAGCCCGCCCGCGGGGGACTACACTGAAGCTTTCTTT	CASSPPAGDYTEAFF
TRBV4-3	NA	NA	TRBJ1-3	TGCGCCAGCAGCCAAATCGGACATCGAAACTCTGGAAACACCATATATTTT	CASSQIGHRNSGNTIYF
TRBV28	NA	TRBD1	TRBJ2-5	TGTGCCAGCAGTCCAATTAGATGGGGACAGGGAGGTGAGACCCAGTACTTC	CASSPIRWGQGGETQYF
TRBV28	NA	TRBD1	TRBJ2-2	TGTGCCAGCAGTCCCACCGGGACAGGAAATTCCGGGGAGCTGTTTTTT	CASSPTGTGNSGELFF
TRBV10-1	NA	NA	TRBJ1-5	TGCGCCAGCACCCCGAACGGGGAGGGCTTGAGTCAGCCCCAGCATTTT	CASTPNGEGLSQPQHF
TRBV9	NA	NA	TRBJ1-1	TGTGCCAGCAGCGTAGCGAGTCAGCTTACTGAAGCTTTCTTT	CASSVASQLTEAFF
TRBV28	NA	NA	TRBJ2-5	TGTGCCAGCAGTTTTTCAGGGGAGCTAAGAGAAGAGTACTTC	CASSFSGELREEYF
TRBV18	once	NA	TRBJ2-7	TGTGCCAGCTCACCGACGGGCTACGAGCAGTACTTC	CASSPTGYEQYF
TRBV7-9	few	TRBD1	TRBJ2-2	TGTGCCACCAACCGGGACAGGGCAAACACCGGGGAGCTGTTTTTT	CATNRDRANTGELFF
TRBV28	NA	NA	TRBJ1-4	TGTGCCAGCAGTTTAAATGAAAAACTGTTTTTT	CASSLNEKLFF
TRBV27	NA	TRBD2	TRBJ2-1	TGTGCCAGCAGTTTATCGTTACCTCTAGCGGCCTGGAGTTATGAGCAGTTCTTC	CASSLSLPLAAWSYEQFF
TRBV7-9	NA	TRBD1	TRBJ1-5	TGTGCCAGCAGCTTCGTACAGGGGGCGCAGCCCCAGCATTTT	CASSFVQGAQPQHF
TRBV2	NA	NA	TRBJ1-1	TGTGCCAGCAGTGATCTTTACGACACTGAAGCTTTCTTT	CASSDLYDTEAFF
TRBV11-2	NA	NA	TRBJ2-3	TGTGCCAGCAGCTCCCGGTCGGTCACAGATACGCAGTATTTT	CASSSRSVTDTQYF
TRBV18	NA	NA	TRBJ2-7	TGTGCCAGCTCACCAAGGTTGGTCACAGGTGAGGGGAGCGAGCAGTACTTC	CASSPRLVTGEGSEQYF
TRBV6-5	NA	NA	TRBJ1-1	TGTGCCAGCGGGGGGGGGTCCTACACTGAAGCTTTCTTT	CASGGGSYTEAFF
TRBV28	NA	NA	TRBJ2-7	TGTGCCAGCAGGTTCCGCTACGAGCAGTACTTC	CASRFRYEQYF
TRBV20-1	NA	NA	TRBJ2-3	TGCAGTGCCCCCCGGAGTTCGCTGTTATATTTT	CSAPRSSLLYF
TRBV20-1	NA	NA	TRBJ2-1	TGCAGTGCTAGTTGGGATTATGAGCAGTTCTTC	CSASWDYEQFF
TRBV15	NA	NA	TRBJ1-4	TGTGCCACCAGCAGAGGGGGGGGAGAGGAAAAACTGTTTTTT	CATSRGGGEEKLFF
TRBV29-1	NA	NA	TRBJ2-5	TGCAGCGTTACGGGGGAGGTGACCCAGTACTTC	CSVTGEVTQYF
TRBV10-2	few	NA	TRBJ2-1	TGCGCCAGCAGTGACCGGGACCGAGGCTACAATGAGCAGTTCTTC	CASSDRDRGYNEQFF
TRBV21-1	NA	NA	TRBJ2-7	TGTGCCAGCAGCAACCTCCCCATTTATCGGAGGGGTTACGAGCAGTACTTC	CASSNLPIYRRGYEQYF
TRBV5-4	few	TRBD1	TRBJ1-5	TGTGCCAGCAGCCGGGACAGGGATCAGCCCCAGCATTTT	CASSRDRDQPQHF
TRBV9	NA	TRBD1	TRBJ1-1	TGTGCCAGGGGGATCGACAGGGCGCGTATGAACACTGAAGCTTTCTTT	CARGIDRARMNTEAFF
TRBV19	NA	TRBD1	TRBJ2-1	TGTGCCAGTAGTATTGGGGACAGAAACAATGAGCAGTTCTTC	CASSIGDRNNEQFF
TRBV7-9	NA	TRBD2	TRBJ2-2	TGTGCCAGCAGCCGAGGACTAGCGGGCGGGGAGCTGTTTTTT	CASSRGLAGGELFF
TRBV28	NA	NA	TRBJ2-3	TGTGCCAGCAGCCTAGGGGGCACAGATACGCAGTATTTT	CASSLGGTDTQYF
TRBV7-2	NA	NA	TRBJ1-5	TGTGCCAGCAGCTTATGGGGGAATAGCAATCAGCCCCAGCATTTT	CASSLWGNSNQPQHF
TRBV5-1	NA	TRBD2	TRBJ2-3	TGCGCCAGCAGCTCTATGGGGACTAGCGGCCCTAGCACAGATACGCAGTATTTT	CASSSMGTSGPSTDTQYF
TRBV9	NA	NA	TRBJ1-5	TGTGCCAGCAGCGTAGGCGGGCCCCAGCATTTT	CASSVGGPQHF
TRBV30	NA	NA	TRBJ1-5	TGTGCCTGGAGTGTAACGGGGATCCTAAATCAGTCCCAGCATTTT	CAWSVTGILNQSQHF
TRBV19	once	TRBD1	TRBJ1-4	TGTGCCAGTAGTGACGACAGGGGGAACACTAATGAAAAACTGTTTTTT	CASSDDRGNTNEKLFF
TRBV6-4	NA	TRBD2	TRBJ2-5	TGTGCCAGCAGTGAAACTAGCGGGAGTGAGACCCAGTACTTC	CASSETSGSETQYF
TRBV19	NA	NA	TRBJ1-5	TGTGCCAGTAGTACAGGGAGACGGGATCAGCCCCAGCATTTT	CASSTGRRDQPQHF
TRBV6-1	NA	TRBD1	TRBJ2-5	TGTGCCAGCGAAGGTGCAGGGGGCGAGACCCAGTACTTC	CASEGAGGETQYF
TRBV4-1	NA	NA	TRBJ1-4	TGCGCCAGCAGCCAAGCAGGGGTAGGGGGAAGGGAAAAACTGTTTTTT	CASSQAGVGGREKLFF
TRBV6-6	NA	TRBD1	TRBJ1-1	TGTGCCAGCACCCAAATGGGTCAGGGGGACACTGAAGCTTTCTTT	CASTQMGQGDTEAFF
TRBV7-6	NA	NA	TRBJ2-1	TGTGCCAGCAGCCCCTCCCGAGGGAGCTCCTACAATGAGCAGTTCTTC	CASSPSRGSSYNEQFF
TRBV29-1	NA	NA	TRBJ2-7	TGCAGCGTTGAAACTCCAGGTCACCCCTACGAGCAGTACTTC	CSVETPGHPYEQYF
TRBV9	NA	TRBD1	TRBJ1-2	TGTGCCAGCAGCGTTGGGACAGGGTATGGCTACACCTTC	CASSVGTGYGYTF
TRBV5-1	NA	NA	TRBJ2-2	TGCGCCAGCAGCTTGGAGGGACCAGCGAACACCGGGGAGCTGTTTTTT	CASSLEGPANTGELFF
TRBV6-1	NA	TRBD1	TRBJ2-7	TGTGTCAGCAGTGAAGCGGGGACAGGGGGCCACGAGCAGTACTTC	CVSSEAGTGGHEQYF
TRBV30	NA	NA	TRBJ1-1	TGTGCCTGGAGCCCACCCGACAGGAGGAACACTGAAGCTTTCTTT	CAWSPPDRRNTEAFF